The T cell receptor beta chain described here comes from a study of CD8+ T cells in alopecia areata. Findings and limits, study-wide: Within the top 100, expanded CD8+ clones significantly decreased with tofacitinib, as did scalp clonality. Elevated clonality characterized lesional scalp relative to normal scalp, particularly in alopecia totalis/universalis. Normal skin's resident alphabeta T cells are also sequenced in scalp samples.

The treatment: oral pan-JAK inhibitor, 5-10 mg twice daily. Turning to this clone: Its antigen is as yet unknown.

The sequencing template was cDNA reverse transcribed from extracted RNA. Clones were read by immunoSEQ multiplex PCR, and TCRdb kept only the in-frame ones, dropping some. The repertoire consists of 85,000 to 95,000 clones, with 70% to 80% occurring once and the leading ten covering 17%. This CDR3 is built from 13 residues. The V end was cut by 8 bases, the J end by 7 bases, with 15 bases between. Germline V CDR1 and CDR2: SGHDN, FVKESK. The J gene is TRBJ1-5, the V gene TRBV14; D is unclear. This receptor was obtained from a human donor with alopecia areata. The material was CD8+ T cells sorted from blood, obtained around week 44, from a patient treated with tofacitinib. CDR3 in amino acids: CASDTQVLQPQHF. The DNA of the CDR3 is TGTGCCAGCGATACGCAGGTACTACAGCCCCAGCATTTT.